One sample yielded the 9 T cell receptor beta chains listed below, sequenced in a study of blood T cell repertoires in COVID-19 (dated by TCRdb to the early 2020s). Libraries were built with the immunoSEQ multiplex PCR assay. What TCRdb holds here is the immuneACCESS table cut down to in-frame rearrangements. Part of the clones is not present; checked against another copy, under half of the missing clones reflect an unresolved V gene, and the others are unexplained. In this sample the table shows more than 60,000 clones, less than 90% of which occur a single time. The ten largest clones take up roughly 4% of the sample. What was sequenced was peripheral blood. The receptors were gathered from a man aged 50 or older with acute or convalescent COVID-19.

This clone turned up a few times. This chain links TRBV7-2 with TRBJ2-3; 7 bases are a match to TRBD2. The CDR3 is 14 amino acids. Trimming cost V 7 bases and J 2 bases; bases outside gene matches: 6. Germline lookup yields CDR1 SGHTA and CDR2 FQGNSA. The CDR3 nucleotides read TGTGCCAGCAAACTAGCGATTACCACAGATACGCAGTATTTT. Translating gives CASKLAITTDTQYF.

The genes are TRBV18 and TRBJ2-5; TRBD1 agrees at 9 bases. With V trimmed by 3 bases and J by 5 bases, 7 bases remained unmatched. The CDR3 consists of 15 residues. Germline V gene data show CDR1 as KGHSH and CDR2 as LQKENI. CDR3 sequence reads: CASSPTGGAGETQYF. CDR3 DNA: TGTGCCAGCTCACCCACAGGGGGCGCGGGGGAGACCCAGTACTTC.

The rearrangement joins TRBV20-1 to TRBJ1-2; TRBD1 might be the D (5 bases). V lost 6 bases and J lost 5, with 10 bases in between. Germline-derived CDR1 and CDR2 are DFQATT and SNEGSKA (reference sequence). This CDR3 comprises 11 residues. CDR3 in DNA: TGCAGTGCCAAACAGGATTATGGCTACACCTTC. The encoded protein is CSAKQDYGYTF.

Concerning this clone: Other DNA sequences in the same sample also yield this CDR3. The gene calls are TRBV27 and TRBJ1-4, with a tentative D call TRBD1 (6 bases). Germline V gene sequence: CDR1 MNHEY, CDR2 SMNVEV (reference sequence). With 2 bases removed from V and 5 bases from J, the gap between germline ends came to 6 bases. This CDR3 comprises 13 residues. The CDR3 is CASSLRGNEKLFF. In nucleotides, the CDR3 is TGTGCCAGCAGTTTAAGGGGGAATGAAAAACTGTTTTTT.

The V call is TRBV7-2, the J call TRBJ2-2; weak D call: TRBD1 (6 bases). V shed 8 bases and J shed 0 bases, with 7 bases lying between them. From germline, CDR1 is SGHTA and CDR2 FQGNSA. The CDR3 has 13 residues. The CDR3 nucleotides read TGTGCCAGCGGGACACCGAACACCGGGGAGCTGTTTTTT. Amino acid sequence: CASGTPNTGELFF.

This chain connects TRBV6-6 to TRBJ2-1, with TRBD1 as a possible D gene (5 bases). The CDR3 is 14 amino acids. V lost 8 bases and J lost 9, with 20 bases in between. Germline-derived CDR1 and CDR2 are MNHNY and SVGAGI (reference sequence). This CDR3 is CASYHPGSNTEQFF. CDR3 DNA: TGTGCCAGCTACCACCCAGGGTCTAATACTGAGCAGTTCTTC.

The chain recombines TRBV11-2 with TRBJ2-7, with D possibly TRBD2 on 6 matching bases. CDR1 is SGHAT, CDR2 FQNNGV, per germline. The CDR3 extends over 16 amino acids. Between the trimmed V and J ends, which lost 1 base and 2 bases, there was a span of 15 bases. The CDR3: CASSLGQGTAAYEQYF. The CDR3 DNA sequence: TGTGCCAGCAGCTTAGGTCAAGGGACTGCGGCCTACGAGCAGTACTTC.

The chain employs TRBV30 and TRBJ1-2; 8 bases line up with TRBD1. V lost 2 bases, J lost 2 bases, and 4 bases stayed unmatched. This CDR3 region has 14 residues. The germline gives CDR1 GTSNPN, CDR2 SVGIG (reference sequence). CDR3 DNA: TGTGCCTGGAGTTATCAGGGGGCGAACTATGGCTACACCTTC. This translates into CAWSYQGANYGYTF.

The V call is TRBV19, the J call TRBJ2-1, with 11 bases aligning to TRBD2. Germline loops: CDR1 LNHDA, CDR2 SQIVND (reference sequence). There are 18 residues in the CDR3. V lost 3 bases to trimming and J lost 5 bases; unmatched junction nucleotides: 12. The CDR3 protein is CASSMAGTSGGGNNEQFF. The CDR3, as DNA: TGTGCCAGTAGTATGGCTGGAACTAGCGGGGGTGGGAACAATGAGCAGTTCTTC.